These 25 T cell receptor beta chains were sequenced from one sample in a study of cytomegalovirus exposure and HLA in healthy donors. Sequencing used immunoSEQ multiplex PCR; TCRdb keeps in-frame clones, though not all of them. The table has fewer than 150,000 clones, around nine tenths seen once. Sequenced input: PBMCs. These receptors originate from a young woman in good health and CMV-seropositive.

In this sample, this clone turned up once. V is TRBV5-1 and J is TRBJ1-5; 8 positions match TRBD1. Looked up from germline, CDR1 is SGHRS and CDR2 is YFSETQ. CDR3 size: 14 residues. V was pared by 0 bases and J by 4 bases, with 0 bases of the junction left unmatched. The CDR3 spells CASSLGTGNQPQHF. As DNA, the CDR3 is TGCGCCAGCAGCTTGGGGACAGGGAATCAGCCCCAGCATTTT.

The chain combines TRBV27 with TRBJ1-2, with D perhaps TRBD1 (6 bases). V dropped 6 bases and J dropped 4 bases, with 15 bases sitting between them. CDR1 is MNHEY, CDR2 SMNVEV, per germline (reference sequence). This CDR3 comprises 14 residues. CDR3 DNA sequence: TGTGCCAGCAGCCCCTCAGGGACATTCTATGGCTACACCTTC. Encoded protein: CASSPSGTFYGYTF.

CDR3 nucleotide sequence: TGTGCCAGCAGGTGGAGCGGAGCAGATACGCAGTATTTT. Protein: CASRWSGADTQYF. The chain has TRBV6-5 and TRBJ2-3, with D tentatively TRBD2 (5 bases). The ends were cut back, 6 bases at V and 4 bases at J, with 11 bases in the middle. CDR1 and CDR2 from the germline V gene are MNHEY and SVGAGI. The CDR3 length is 13 residues.

A remark on this clone: The identical CDR3 is also encoded by other nucleotide sequences in the sample. The J gene is TRBJ1-1, the V gene TRBV28; D might be TRBD1 (5 bases). Germline loops: CDR1 MDHEN, CDR2 SYDVKM. The CDR3 is 13 amino acids. Trimming pared 6 bases from V and 1 base from J, leaving 9 bases between. The CDR3 loop is CASRRTGNTEAFF. In nucleotides, the CDR3 is TGTGCCAGCAGGAGAACAGGGAACACTGAAGCTTTCTTT. The full variable domain, with the rest looked up from reference TRBV28 and TRBJ1-1, is DVKVTQSSRYLVKRTGEKVFLECVQDMDHENMFWYRQDPGLGLRLIYFSYDVKMKEKGDIPEGYSVSREKKERFSLILESASTNQTSMYLCASRRTGNTEAFFGQGTRLTVV.

The chain recombines TRBV6-5 with TRBJ1-6; D unresolved. CDR1 and CDR2 from the germline V gene are MNHEY and SVGAGI. The CDR3 is 15 residues long. Trimming left V 2 bases short and J 2 bases short, with 7 bases between. The CDR3 bases are TGTGCCAGCAGTTACGTAACAGCCTATAATTCACCCCTCCACTTT. Protein: CASSYVTAYNSPLHF.

The chain is built from TRBV6-5 and TRBJ1-2; D perhaps matches TRBD1 (6 bases). Germline V gene sequence: CDR1 MNHEY, CDR2 SVGAGI. V dropped 6 bases and J dropped 8 bases, with 13 bases sitting between them. The length of the CDR3 is 12 residues. In DNA, the CDR3 is TGTGCCAGCAGGGGCCCAGGGGAGGGCTACACCTTC. It encodes CASRGPGEGYTF.

The chain couples TRBV13 to TRBJ2-7; TRBD2 matches 13 bases. V shed 4 bases, J shed 6 bases, and the junction held 3 bases outside the gene matches. CDR3 length: 14 amino acids. The germline CDR1 and CDR2 sequences are PRHDT and FYEKMQ (reference sequence). The CDR3: CASSSGLAGVEQYF. CDR3 coding DNA: TGTGCCAGCAGCTCCGGACTAGCGGGAGTCGAGCAGTACTTC.

This clone was seen a handful of times. The rearrangement uses TRBV9 and TRBJ2-1, with D unclear. The V gene's germline CDR1 is SGDLS and CDR2 YYNGEE. The V end was cut by 0 bases, the J end by 8 bases, with 9 bases between. The CDR3 spans 13 residues. The chain's CDR3 is CASSVGHPHEQFF. The CDR3, as DNA: TGTGCCAGCAGCGTAGGACACCCCCATGAGCAGTTCTTC.

The chain employs TRBV5-6 and TRBJ2-7; 7 bases fit TRBD2. The CDR3 loop spans 14 amino acids. J gave up 10 bases and V 0 bases, and 10 bases lay outside the gene matches. Germline V CDR1 and CDR2: SGHDT, YYEEEE. The CDR3 sequence: CASSLEGRLAFQYF. CDR3 nucleotides: TGTGCCAGCAGCTTGGAAGGGCGACTAGCCTTTCAGTACTTC. Full variable domain (rest looked up from reference TRBV5-6 and TRBJ2-7): DAGVTQSPTHLIKTRGQQVTLRCSPKSGHDTVSWYQQALGQGPQFIFQYYEEEERQRGNFPDRFSGHQFPNYSSELNVNALLLGDSALYLCASSLEGRLAFQYFGPGTRLTVT.

V gene TRBV6-6 combines with J gene TRBJ1-5; a weak D match, TRBD1 (5 bases). The V gene's germline CDR1 is MNHNY and CDR2 SVGAGI (reference sequence). The CDR3 loop spans 14 amino acids. V was shortened by 4 bases and J by 4 bases, with 11 bases between the two germline ends. In DNA form, the CDR3 reads TGTGCCAGCAGTTTGGGGGGGGGTAATCAGCCCCAGCATTTT. The encoded protein is CASSLGGGNQPQHF.

J is TRBJ2-7 and V is TRBV19, with 12 bases lining up with TRBD2. With 5 bases clipped from V and 3 bases from J, the junction kept 5 bases outside the gene matches. CDR1 is LNHDA and CDR2 is SQIVND in the germline V gene (reference sequence). The CDR3 totals 15 residues. In nucleotides, the CDR3 is TGTGCCAGTAGTGCACTAGCGGGAGGCGGCTACGAGCAGTACTTC. Its translation: CASSALAGGGYEQYF.

This chain joins TRBV15 and TRBJ2-5, with D tentatively TRBD2 (6 bases). The germline gives CDR1 LNHNV, CDR2 YYDKDF (reference sequence). The V end lost 0 bases, the J end lost 4 bases, and 18 bases lay between the germline ends. CDR3 length: 17 amino acids. This CDR3 is CATSRDGREGSGETQYF. CDR3 bases: TGTGCCACCAGCAGAGATGGGCGGGAAGGGTCCGGAGAGACCCAGTACTTC.

The chain uses TRBV19 and TRBJ1-2; TRBD1 might be the D (6 bases). CDR3 size: 15 residues. Germline V CDR1 and CDR2: LNHDA, SQIVND (reference sequence). V dropped 4 bases and J dropped 8 bases, with 20 bases sitting between them. The CDR3, as DNA: TGTGCCAGTAGTACCCGACAGGCTAGAGGGAGAGGCTACACCTTC. Its translation is CASSTRQARGRGYTF.

The J gene is TRBJ2-5, the V gene TRBV5-1; TRBD2 is a possible D gene (6 bases). This CDR3 has 16 amino acids. CDR1 SGHRS and CDR2 YFSETQ come from the germline V gene. The V and J ends lost 0 bases and 2 bases respectively, with 14 bases between them. The CDR3 reads CASSLVATRVQETQYF. The CDR3 DNA reads as TGCGCCAGCAGCTTGGTGGCGACTAGAGTTCAAGAGACCCAGTACTTC.

The genes are TRBV27 and TRBJ2-7, with D perhaps TRBD2 (5 bases). Germline values: CDR1 MNHEY, CDR2 SMNVEV (reference sequence). V lost 5 bases, J lost 2 bases, and 22 bases lay in between. The CDR3 is 17 amino acids. The CDR3 bases are TGTGCCAGCAGTCCCCTTAGGAGCGGTATGAGCCCCTACGAGCAGTACTTC. Its translation is CASSPLRSGMSPYEQYF.

This clone was observed a single time. The rearrangement joins TRBV28 to TRBJ1-1; D is unresolved. Trimming removed 2 bases at V and 5 bases at J, with 12 bases between. The CDR3 consists of 14 residues. The germline CDR1 and CDR2 sequences are MDHEN and SYDVKM. The CDR3 is CASSLPDWRTEAFF. The CDR3 coding sequence is TGTGCCAGCAGTTTACCGGACTGGAGGACTGAAGCTTTCTTT.

The chain links TRBV27 to TRBJ1-5; no reliable D call. The germline V and J ends were trimmed by 11 bases and 7 bases, with 15 bases remaining between them. This CDR3 region has 12 residues. CDR1 is MNHEY and CDR2 is SMNVEV in the germline V gene (reference sequence). The CDR3: CAAGRSRQPQHF. The CDR3 coding sequence is TGTGCCGCGGGGAGGTCGAGACAGCCCCAGCATTTT.

This clone has only a few counts. Here the CDR3 DNA reads TGTGCCAGCAGCGTCGATGAGGGGGCCTCCTACGAGCAGTACTTC. It yields the protein CASSVDEGASYEQYF. The V gene is TRBV6-1, the J gene TRBJ2-7, with 7 bases lining up with TRBD1. This CDR3 comprises 15 residues. With 6 bases clipped from V and 0 bases from J, the junction kept 8 bases outside the gene matches. CDR1 and CDR2 from the germline V gene are MNHNS and SASEGT.

The gene calls are TRBV15 and TRBJ2-3; the match to TRBD2 covers 15 bases. CDR3 size: 19 residues. Germline CDR1 is LNHNV and CDR2 is YYDKDF (reference sequence). Germline trimming cut 2 bases from V and 4 bases from J; bases unmatched to any gene: 10. The CDR3 region is CATSRPPGLAGGRADTQYF. The CDR3 region has the DNA TGTGCCACCAGCAGACCTCCGGGACTAGCGGGGGGCCGGGCAGATACGCAGTATTTT.

This clone was observed a single time. This chain connects TRBV7-8 to TRBJ2-3; maybe TRBD2 (5 bases). Germline V CDR1 and CDR2: SGHVS, FQNEAQ. Trimming removed 5 bases at V and 0 bases at J, with 15 bases between. CDR3 length equals 16 residues. CDR3 nucleotides: TGTGCCAGCAGCCCCAACCCGGGGAAGAGCACAGATACGCAGTATTTT. Its protein is CASSPNPGKSTDTQYF.

The genes are TRBV6-1 and TRBJ1-6; D may be TRBD1 (6 bases). This CDR3 is 13 amino acids long. The V end was cut by 8 bases, the J end by 9 bases, with 14 bases between. Per the germline V gene, CDR1 is MNHNS and CDR2 is SASEGT. For the CDR3, the DNA is TGTGCCAGCGAGGTGACAGGAGGTTCACCCCTCCACTTT. This codes for CASEVTGGSPLHF.

The chain joins TRBV7-2 to TRBJ2-7, with 9 bases aligning to TRBD2. This CDR3 has 16 amino acids. CDR1 is SGHTA and CDR2 is FQGNSA in the germline V gene. J lost 2 bases, V lost 2 bases, and 7 bases had no gene match. The CDR3 protein is CASSLYPAGGPYEQYF. CDR3 nucleotides: TGTGCCAGCAGCTTATACCCAGCGGGGGGCCCCTACGAGCAGTACTTC.

The rearrangement joins TRBV28 to TRBJ2-5; TRBD1 agrees at 9 bases. V trimming: 2 bases; J trimming: 5 bases; junction bases outside the gene matches: 9. Germline V gene data show CDR1 as MDHEN and CDR2 as SYDVKM. This CDR3 is 16 amino acids long. The CDR3 region is CASSLRSTGGIETQYF. CDR3 coding DNA: TGTGCCAGCAGTTTACGGTCGACAGGGGGGATCGAGACCCAGTACTTC.

The chain employs TRBV11-2 and TRBJ1-2; the match to TRBD1 covers 8 bases. CDR1 and CDR2 from the germline V gene are SGHAT and FQNNGV. The CDR3 consists of 13 residues. V was pared by 3 bases and J by 5 bases, with 2 bases of the junction left unmatched. CDR3 coding DNA: TGTGCCAGCAGCTTGGACAGGGAATATGGCTACACCTTC. Protein: CASSLDREYGYTF.

The genes are TRBV5-1 and TRBJ1-5; 8 nucleotides agree with TRBD1. The CDR3 has 15 amino acids. Germline assignment: CDR1 SGHRS and CDR2 YFSETQ. The V segment lost 1 base and the J segment 5 bases; nucleotides outside the gene matches: 5. The chain's CDR3 is CASSLTQGADQPQHF. DNA of the CDR3: TGCGCCAGCAGCTTGACCCAGGGGGCTGATCAGCCCCAGCATTTT. Variable domain in full (rest from reference TRBV5-1 and TRBJ1-5): KAGVTQTPRYLIKTRGQQVTLSCSPISGHRSVSWYQQTPGQGLQFLFEYFSETQRNKGNFPGRFSGRQFSNSRSEMNVSTLELGDSALYLCASSLTQGADQPQHFGDGTRLSIL.